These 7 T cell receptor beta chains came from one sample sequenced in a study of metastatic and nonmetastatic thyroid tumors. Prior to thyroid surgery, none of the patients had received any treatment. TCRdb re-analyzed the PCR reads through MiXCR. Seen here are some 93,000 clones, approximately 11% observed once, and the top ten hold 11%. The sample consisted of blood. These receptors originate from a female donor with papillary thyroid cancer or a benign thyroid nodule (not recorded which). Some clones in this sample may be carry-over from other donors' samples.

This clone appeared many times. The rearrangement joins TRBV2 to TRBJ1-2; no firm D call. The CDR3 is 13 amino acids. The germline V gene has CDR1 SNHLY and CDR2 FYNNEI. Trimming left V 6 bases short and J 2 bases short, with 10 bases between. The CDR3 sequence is CASRGSGNYGYTF. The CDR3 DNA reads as TGTGCCAGCAGGGGATCAGGAAACTATGGCTACACCTTC.

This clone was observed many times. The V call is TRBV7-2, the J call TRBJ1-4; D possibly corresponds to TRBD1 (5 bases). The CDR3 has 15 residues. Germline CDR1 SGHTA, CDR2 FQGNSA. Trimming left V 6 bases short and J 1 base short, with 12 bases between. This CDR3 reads CASSFTGLTNEKLFF. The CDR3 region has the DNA TGTGCCAGCAGTTTTACAGGCTTAACTAATGAAAAACTGTTTTTT.

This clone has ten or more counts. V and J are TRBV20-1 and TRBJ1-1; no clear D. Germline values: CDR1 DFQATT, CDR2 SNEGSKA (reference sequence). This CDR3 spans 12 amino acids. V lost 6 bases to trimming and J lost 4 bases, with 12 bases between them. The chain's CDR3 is CSAKSWGTEAFF. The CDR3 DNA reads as TGCAGTGCCAAGTCTTGGGGCACTGAAGCTTTCTTT.

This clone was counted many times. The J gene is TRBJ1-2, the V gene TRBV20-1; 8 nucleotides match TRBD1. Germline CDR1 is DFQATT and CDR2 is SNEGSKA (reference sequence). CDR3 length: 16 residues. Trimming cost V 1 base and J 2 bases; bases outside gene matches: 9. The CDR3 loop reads CSARVRKGQANYGYTF. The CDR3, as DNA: TGCAGTGCTAGAGTTAGGAAGGGACAGGCGAACTATGGCTACACCTTC.

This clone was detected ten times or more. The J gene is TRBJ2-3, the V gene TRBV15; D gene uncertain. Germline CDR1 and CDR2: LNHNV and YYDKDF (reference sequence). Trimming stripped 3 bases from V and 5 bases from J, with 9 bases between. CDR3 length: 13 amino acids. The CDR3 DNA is TGTGCCACCAGCAGTTCTACAAAAGATACGCAGTATTTT. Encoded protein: CATSSSTKDTQYF.

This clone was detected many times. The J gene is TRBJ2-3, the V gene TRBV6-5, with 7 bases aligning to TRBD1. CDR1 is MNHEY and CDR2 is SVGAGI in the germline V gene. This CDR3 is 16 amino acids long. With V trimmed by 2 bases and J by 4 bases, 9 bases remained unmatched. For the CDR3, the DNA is TGTGCCAGCAGTTACCGAGGGACAGCAGAAGCAGATACGCAGTATTTT. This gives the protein CASSYRGTAEADTQYF.

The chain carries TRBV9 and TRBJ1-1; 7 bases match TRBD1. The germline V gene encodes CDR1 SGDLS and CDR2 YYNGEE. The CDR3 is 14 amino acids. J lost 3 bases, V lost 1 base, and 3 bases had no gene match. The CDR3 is CASSVSGGDTEAFF. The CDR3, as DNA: TGTGCCAGCAGCGTATCAGGGGGGGACACTGAAGCTTTCTTT.